The 17 T cell receptor beta chains in this list originate from one sample, sequenced in a study of T cell responses to AZD1222 COVID-19 vaccine. Method: immunoSEQ multiplex PCR; TCRdb's copy keeps in-frame clones and lacks some. The profile covers approximately 92,000 clones, with about 89% appearing a single time and more than 6.5% taken by the ten largest. The sample was peripheral blood, taken on day 0 of AZD1222 vaccination. The source is an adult in good health.

The chain has TRBV18 and TRBJ2-7; 8 nucleotides match TRBD1. CDR1 is KGHSH, CDR2 LQKENI, per germline. V shed 0 bases and J 3 bases; nucleotides not matched to a gene: 4. CDR3 length: 15 residues. The CDR3 here is CASSPPNRGDYEQYF. As DNA, the CDR3 is TGTGCCAGCTCACCACCTAACAGGGGGGACTACGAGCAGTACTTC.

The chain employs TRBV18 and TRBJ2-7; 7 bases match TRBD2. The CDR3 totals 14 residues. After removal of 2 bases from V and 7 bases from J, the junction contained 8 bases not matched to a gene. CDR1 KGHSH and CDR2 LQKENI come from the germline V gene. This CDR3 reads CASSPRREGDEQYF. The CDR3 DNA sequence: TGTGCCAGCTCACCAAGAAGGGAGGGTGATGAGCAGTACTTC.

V gene TRBV24-1 combines with J gene TRBJ2-1, with D possibly matching TRBD1 (6 bases). The length of the CDR3 is 15 residues. Trimming took off 5 bases at V and 0 bases at J, with 10 bases between the two ends. Germline V gives CDR1 KGHDR, CDR2 SFDVKD. The DNA for the CDR3 is TGTGCCACCAGTGGAAGCAGGGGCTCCTACAATGAGCAGTTCTTC. This gives the protein CATSGSRGSYNEQFF.

The V and J genes are TRBV2 and TRBJ2-7; 7 nucleotides match TRBD1. This CDR3 has 13 amino acids. Germline loops: CDR1 SNHLY, CDR2 FYNNEI. The junction had 5 bases not matched to a gene; V was cut back by 9 bases and J by 0 bases. The CDR3 DNA sequence: TGTGCCAGTAGACAGGGACCCTCCTACGAGCAGTACTTC. Translation: CASRQGPSYEQYF.

V and J are TRBV7-3 and TRBJ2-1, with a possible D match to TRBD2 (6 bases). CDR3 length: 13 amino acids. Per the germline V gene, CDR1 is SGHTA and CDR2 is FQGTGA. Deletions cut 2 bases from V and 9 bases from J, with 11 bases between. DNA of the CDR3: TGTGCCAGCAGCTTATCCGGCGGGATTGAGCAGTTCTTC. This encodes CASSLSGGIEQFF.

DNA for the CDR3: TGCGCCAGCAGCCAATGGTCGGGGGGGACGGGCACCGGGGAGCTGTTTTTT. It specifies CASSQWSGGTGTGELFF. V and J are TRBV4-1 and TRBJ2-2, with 8 bases aligning to TRBD2. Germline V gene data show CDR1 as MGHRA and CDR2 as YSYEKL. The CDR3 is made up of 17 amino acids. Losses at the gene ends were 2 bases for V and 4 bases for J; bases not matched to a gene: 9.

This clone was detected once. The CDR3 nucleotides are TGCGCCAGCAGCCTTACCGGGGCCTACTCTGGAAACACCATATATTTT. Amino acids: CASSLTGAYSGNTIYF. The chain combines TRBV5-1 with TRBJ1-3; perhaps TRBD1 as D (5 bases). The germline gives CDR1 SGHRS, CDR2 YFSETQ. Trimming pared 4 bases from V and 0 bases from J, leaving 14 bases between. The CDR3 is 16 amino acids. Full variable domain (outside the CDR3, taken from reference TRBV5-1 and TRBJ1-3): KAGVTQTPRYLIKTRGQQVTLSCSPISGHRSVSWYQQTPGQGLQFLFEYFSETQRNKGNFPGRFSGRQFSNSRSEMNVSTLELGDSALYLCASSLTGAYSGNTIYFGEGSWLTVV.

The chain has TRBV28 and TRBJ1-5; possibly TRBD1 for D (6 bases). This CDR3 region has 11 residues. The V gene lost 3 bases and the J gene lost 16 bases, with 13 bases spanning the gap. Looked up from germline, CDR1 is MDHEN and CDR2 is SYDVKM. As DNA, the CDR3 is TGTGCCAGCAGTTTCGGGGGGGCAAAACATTTT. Amino acid sequence: CASSFGGAKHF.

This clone occurred once. The chain combines TRBV7-2 with TRBJ1-1, with 8 bases aligning to TRBD1. Trimming cost V 8 bases and J 11 bases; bases outside gene matches: 16. The CDR3 has 14 residues. The germline CDR1 and CDR2 sequences are SGHTA and FQGNSA. This chain's CDR3 is CASGPQGGPRAAFF. CDR3 DNA sequence: TGTGCCAGCGGCCCACAGGGGGGCCCGAGGGCTGCTTTCTTT.

The V gene is TRBV12-3 or TRBV12-4, the J gene TRBJ2-2; D is unclear. The V and J ends lost 5 bases and 3 bases respectively, with 4 bases between them. CDR3 size: 12 residues. The CDR3 is CASSRDTGELFF. The CDR3 nucleotides read TGTGCCAGCAGTCGAGACACCGGGGAGCTGTTTTTT.

Concerning this clone: Other DNA variants within this sample encode the same CDR3. The rearrangement joins TRBV6-5 to TRBJ1-2; TRBD1 agrees at 8 bases. Germline CDR1 is MNHEY and CDR2 is SVGAGI. Trimming removed 2 bases from V and 2 bases from J; junction bases left unmatched: 1. This CDR3 is built from 14 residues. The CDR3 is CASSYGQGNYGYTF. CDR3 nucleotide sequence: TGTGCCAGCAGTTACGGACAGGGAAACTATGGCTACACCTTC.

V is TRBV6-5 and J is TRBJ2-7; a weak D match, TRBD1 (6 bases). The ends were cut back, 7 bases at V and 0 bases at J, with 13 bases in the middle. This CDR3 spans 14 amino acids. Germline V lookup: CDR1 MNHEY, CDR2 SVGAGI. The CDR3 spells CASTLDRHSYEQYF. As DNA, the CDR3 is TGTGCCAGCACCTTAGACAGGCACTCCTACGAGCAGTACTTC.

The rearrangement joins TRBV4-2 to TRBJ2-5; TRBD1 matches at 10 bases. In germline, CDR1 is LGHNA, CDR2 YNFKEQ. Unmatched junction bases numbered 4, after V lost 4 bases and J lost 5 bases. The CDR3 covers 14 residues. Here the CDR3 DNA reads TGTGCCAGCAGCCGACAGGGGGCTCGGGAGACCCAGTACTTC. Its protein product is CASSRQGARETQYF.

Here the CDR3 reads CASSLYFGNTGELFF. DNA for the CDR3: TGTGCCAGCAGCTTGTACTTCGGAAACACCGGGGAGCTGTTTTTT. This chain links TRBV5-4 with TRBJ2-2; D gene ambiguous. V was cut by 1 base and J by 2 bases, with 9 bases left in between. This CDR3 is 15 amino acids long. Germline CDR1 SGHNT, CDR2 YYREEE (reference sequence).

V is TRBV7-9 and J is TRBJ1-6, with D tentatively TRBD1 (6 bases). V lost 4 bases to trimming and J lost 9 bases, with 16 bases between them. There are 15 residues in the CDR3. CDR1 is SEHNR and CDR2 is FQNEAQ in the germline V gene (reference sequence). The CDR3 DNA is TGTGCCAGCAGCTCGCCAGGCACAGGGATTTCACCCCTCCACTTT. Its translation is CASSSPGTGISPLHF. Drawing the rest from reference TRBV7-9 and TRBJ1-6, the complete variable domain is DTGVSQNPRHKITKRGQNVTFRCDPISEHNRLYWYRQTLGQGPEFLTYFQNEAQLEKSRLLSDRFSAERPKGSFSTLEIQRTEQGDSAMYLCASSSPGTGISPLHFGNGTRLTVT.

This CDR3 reads CASSPRWVAIDEQYF. The CDR3 DNA sequence: TGTGCCAGCTCACCGCGATGGGTAGCAATAGACGAGCAGTACTTC. The J gene is TRBJ2-7, the V gene TRBV18, with D uncertain. Germline assignment: CDR1 KGHSH and CDR2 LQKENI. The CDR3 totals 15 residues. Trimming stripped 3 bases from V and 5 bases from J, with 17 bases between.

The chain couples TRBV27 to TRBJ1-6; tentative D call: TRBD1 (5 bases). Looked up from germline, CDR1 is MNHEY and CDR2 is SMNVEV (reference sequence). This CDR3 is built from 15 residues. Trimming took 8 bases from V and 4 from J, leaving 15 bases between them. This CDR3 is CASGRDRQYNSPLHF. The CDR3 nucleotides are TGTGCCAGCGGAAGGGACCGGCAATATAATTCACCCCTCCACTTT.